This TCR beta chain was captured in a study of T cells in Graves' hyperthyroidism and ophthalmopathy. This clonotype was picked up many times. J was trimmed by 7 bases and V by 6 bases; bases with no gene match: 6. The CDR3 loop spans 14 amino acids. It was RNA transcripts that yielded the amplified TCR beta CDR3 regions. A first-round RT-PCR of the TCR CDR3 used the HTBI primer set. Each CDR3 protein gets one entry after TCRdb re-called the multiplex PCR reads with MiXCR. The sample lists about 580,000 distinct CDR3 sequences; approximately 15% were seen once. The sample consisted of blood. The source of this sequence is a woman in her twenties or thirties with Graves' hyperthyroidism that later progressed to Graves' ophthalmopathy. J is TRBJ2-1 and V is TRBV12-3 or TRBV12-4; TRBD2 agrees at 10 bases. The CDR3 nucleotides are TGTGCCAGCAGAAAGCGGGAGGGCCATAATGAGCAGTTCTTC. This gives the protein CASRKREGHNEQFF.